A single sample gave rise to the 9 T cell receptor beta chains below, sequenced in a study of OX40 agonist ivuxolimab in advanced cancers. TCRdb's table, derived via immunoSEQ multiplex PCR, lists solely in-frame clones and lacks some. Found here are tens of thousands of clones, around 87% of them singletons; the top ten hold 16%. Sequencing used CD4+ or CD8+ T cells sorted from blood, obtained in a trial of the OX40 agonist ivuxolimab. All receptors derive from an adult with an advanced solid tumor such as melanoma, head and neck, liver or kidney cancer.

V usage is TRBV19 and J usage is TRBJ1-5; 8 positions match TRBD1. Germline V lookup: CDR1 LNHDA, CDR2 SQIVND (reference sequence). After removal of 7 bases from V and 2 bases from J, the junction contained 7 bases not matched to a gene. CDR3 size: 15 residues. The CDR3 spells CASKDRGLGNQPQHF. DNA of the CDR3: TGTGCCAGTAAAGACAGGGGTCTCGGCAATCAGCCCCAGCATTTT. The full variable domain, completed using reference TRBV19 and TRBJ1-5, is DGGITQSPKYLFRKEGQNVTLSCEQNLNHDAMYWYRQDPGQGLRLIYYSQIVNDFQKGDIAEGYSVSREKKESFPLTVTSAQKNPTAFYLCASKDRGLGNQPQHFGDGTRLSIL.

The CDR3 nucleotides are TGTGCCAGCAGCTTAGAGGGTAGCAGGGATACGCAGTATTTT. The encoded protein is CASSLEGSRDTQYF. The rearrangement links TRBV7-3 to TRBJ2-3; D might be TRBD2 (5 bases). Germline assignment: CDR1 SGHTA and CDR2 FQGTGA. With 2 bases removed from V and 6 bases from J, the gap between germline ends came to 12 bases. This CDR3 region has 14 residues.

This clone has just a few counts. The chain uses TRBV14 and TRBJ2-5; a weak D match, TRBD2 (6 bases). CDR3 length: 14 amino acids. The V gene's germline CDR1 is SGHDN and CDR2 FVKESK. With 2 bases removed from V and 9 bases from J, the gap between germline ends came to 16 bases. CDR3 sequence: CASSQQLARRSQYF. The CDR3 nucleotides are TGTGCCAGCAGCCAACAACTAGCTCGGAGATCCCAGTACTTC.

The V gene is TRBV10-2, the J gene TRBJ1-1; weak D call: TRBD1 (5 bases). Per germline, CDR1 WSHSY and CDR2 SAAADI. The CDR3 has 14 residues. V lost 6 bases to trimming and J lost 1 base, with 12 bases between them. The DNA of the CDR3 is TGCGCCAGCAGAAGGGGCTACAGGAACACTGAAGCTTTCTTT. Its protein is CASRRGYRNTEAFF.

CDR3 in amino acids: CASRTPNSPLHF. The CDR3 DNA sequence: TGTGCCAGCAGAACCCCTAATTCACCCCTCCACTTT. The gene calls are TRBV28 and TRBJ1-6; no firm D call. The V and J ends lost 6 bases and 6 bases respectively, with 6 bases between them. Per the germline V gene, CDR1 is MDHEN and CDR2 is SYDVKM. The CDR3 consists of 12 residues.

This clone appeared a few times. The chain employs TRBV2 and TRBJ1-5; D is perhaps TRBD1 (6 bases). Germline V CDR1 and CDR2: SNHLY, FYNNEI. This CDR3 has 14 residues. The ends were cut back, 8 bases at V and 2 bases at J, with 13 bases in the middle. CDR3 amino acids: CASGDHRGNQPQHF. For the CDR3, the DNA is TGTGCCAGCGGGGACCACAGGGGCAATCAGCCCCAGCATTTT.

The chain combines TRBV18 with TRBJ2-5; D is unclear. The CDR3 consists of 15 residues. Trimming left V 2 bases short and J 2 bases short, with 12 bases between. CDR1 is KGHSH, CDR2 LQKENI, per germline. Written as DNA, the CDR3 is TGTGCCAGCTCACCAACATCCCGCAGACAAGAGACCCAGTACTTC. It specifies CASSPTSRRQETQYF. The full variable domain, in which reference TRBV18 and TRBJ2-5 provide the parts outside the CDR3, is NAGVMQNPRHLVRRRGQEARLRCSPMKGHSHVYWYRQLPEEGLKFMVYLQKENIIDESGMPKERFSAEFPKEGPSILRIQQVVRGDSAAYFCASSPTSRRQETQYFGPGTRLLVL.

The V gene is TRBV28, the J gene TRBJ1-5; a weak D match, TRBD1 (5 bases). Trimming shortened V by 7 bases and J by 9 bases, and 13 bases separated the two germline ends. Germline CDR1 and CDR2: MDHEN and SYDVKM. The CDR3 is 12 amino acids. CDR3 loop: CASTGQQGPQHF. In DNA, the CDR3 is TGTGCCAGCACAGGGCAGCAGGGGCCCCAGCATTTT. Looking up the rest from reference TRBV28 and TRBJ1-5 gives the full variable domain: DVKVTQSSRYLVKRTGEKVFLECVQDMDHENMFWYRQDPGLGLRLIYFSYDVKMKEKGDIPEGYSVSREKKERFSLILESASTNQTSMYLCASTGQQGPQHFGDGTRLSIL.

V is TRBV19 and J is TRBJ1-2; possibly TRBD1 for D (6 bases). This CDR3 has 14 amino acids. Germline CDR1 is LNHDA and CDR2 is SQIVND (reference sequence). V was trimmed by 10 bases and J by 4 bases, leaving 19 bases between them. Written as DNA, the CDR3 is TGTGCCACCAGTAGCCAACAGGGTACCTATGGCTACACCTTC. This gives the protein CATSSQQGTYGYTF. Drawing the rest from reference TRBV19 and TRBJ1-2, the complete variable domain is DGGITQSPKYLFRKEGQNVTLSCEQNLNHDAMYWYRQDPGQGLRLIYYSQIVNDFQKGDIAEGYSVSREKKESFPLTVTSAQKNPTAFYLCATSSQQGTYGYTFGSGTRLTVV.